Each of the 13 T cell receptor beta chains below was sequenced from the same sample in a study of neurological immune-mediated disorders. Each CDR3 protein is one row after TCRdb ran MiXCR on the 5' RACE reads. The sample carries some 35,000 distinct CDR3 sequences, 11% recorded once. Sequenced input: CD4+ T cells from blood. These receptors were collected from a woman younger than 45 with HTLV-1-associated myelopathy (HAM/TSP).

There are many counts of this clonotype. The J gene is TRBJ2-7, the V gene TRBV5-1; 9 bases fit TRBD1. Germline CDR1 reads SGHRS; CDR2 reads YFSETQ. The CDR3 totals 14 residues. Trimming at V came to 4 bases and at J to 3 bases, leaving 5 bases not matched to a gene. The CDR3 here is CASSGGQGIYEQYF. The CDR3 DNA reads as TGCGCCAGCAGCGGGGGACAGGGTATCTACGAGCAGTACTTC.

In its sample, this clonotype was seen many times. The chain recombines TRBV7-9 with TRBJ2-7, with 7 nucleotides matching TRBD1. This CDR3 is built from 13 residues. CDR1 and CDR2 (germline): SEHNR, FQNEAQ (reference sequence). After removal of 5 bases from V and 6 bases from J, the junction contained 7 bases not matched to a gene. The CDR3 nucleotides are TGTGCCAGCAGCCCTGGGACAGCCGCCGAGCAGTACTTC. Translating gives CASSPGTAAEQYF.

Ten or more counts support this clonotype. The chain carries TRBV2 and TRBJ1-2, with 11 bases aligning to TRBD1. The CDR3 covers 14 residues. Germline-derived CDR1 and CDR2 are SNHLY and FYNNEI. V gave up 5 bases and J gave up 5 bases; unmatched junction bases: 4. CDR3 sequence: CASSPGTGGYGYTF. DNA for the CDR3: TGTGCCAGCAGTCCCGGGACAGGGGGGTATGGCTACACCTTC.

This clonotype occurred once. J is TRBJ2-5 and V is TRBV5-1; no firm D call. The CDR3 has 15 residues. Germline assignment: CDR1 SGHRS and CDR2 YFSETQ. V was cut by 0 bases and J by 2 bases, with 11 bases left in between. CDR3 protein: CASSLEGMIQETQYF. As DNA, the CDR3 is TGCGCCAGCAGCTTGGAGGGCATGATACAAGAGACCCAGTACTTC.

This clonotype was observed at least ten times. J is TRBJ1-2 and V is TRBV5-1; D unclear. V was clipped by 4 bases and J by 2 bases, with 18 bases between them. From germline, CDR1 is SGHRS and CDR2 YFSETQ. The CDR3 has 16 residues. This chain's CDR3 is CASSPTGSGPNYGYTF. In DNA, the CDR3 is TGCGCCAGCAGCCCTACCGGGAGCGGGCCAAACTATGGCTACACCTTC.

This clonotype came up many times. The CDR3 sequence: CASKPRGGGRGVDTQYF. CDR3 nucleotides: TGTGCCAGCAAACCAAGGGGGGGGGGTCGAGGGGTAGATACGCAGTATTTT. The chain links TRBV7-8 to TRBJ2-3, with TRBD2 as a possible D gene (7 bases). This CDR3 contains 17 residues. The germline V and J ends were trimmed by 7 bases and 5 bases, with 25 bases remaining between them. Germline V gene sequence: CDR1 SGHVS, CDR2 FQNEAQ. Full variable domain (outside the CDR3, taken from reference TRBV7-8 and TRBJ2-3): GAGVSQSPRYKVAKRGQDVALRCDPISGHVSLFWYQQALGQGPEFLTYFQNEAQLDKSGLPSDRFFAERPEGSVSTLKIQRTQQEDSAVYLCASKPRGGGRGVDTQYFGPGTRLTVL.

This clonotype was found a few times. V and J are TRBV18 and TRBJ1-1; D is ambiguous. The ends were cut back, 4 bases at V and 5 bases at J, with 11 bases in the middle. The CDR3 spans 13 residues. The germline CDR1 and CDR2 sequences are KGHSH and LQKENI. DNA of the CDR3: TGTGCCAGCTCACGGGCCCGAGGGACTGAAGCTTTCTTT. Translated, it gives CASSRARGTEAFF.

This clonotype was detected many times. The chain uses TRBV2 and TRBJ2-7; D is possibly TRBD1 (6 bases). The V gene lost 4 bases and the J gene lost 4 bases, with 35 bases spanning the gap. CDR1 SNHLY and CDR2 FYNNEI come from the germline V gene. The CDR3 loop spans 21 amino acids. In nucleotides, the CDR3 is TGTGCCAGCAGTGGCCTCGGGGTGGGGGCCCCGAGGGCCTTCCCGACTTACGAGCAGTACTTC. Amino acids: CASSGLGVGAPRAFPTYEQYF.

Many counts were recorded for this clonotype. The chain uses TRBV5-6 and TRBJ1-6, with 7 bases lining up with TRBD1. CDR1 SGHDT and CDR2 YYEEEE come from the germline V gene. Losses at the gene ends were 5 bases for V and 8 bases for J; bases not matched to a gene: 10. The CDR3 is 15 amino acids. For the CDR3, the DNA is TGTGCCAGCAGTCCCCGACAGGGTAGGCATTCACCCCTCCACTTT. Translation gives CASSPRQGRHSPLHF.

This clonotype was recorded many times. The gene calls are TRBV20-1 and TRBJ1-2, with D tentatively TRBD1 (5 bases). Trimming cost V 6 bases and J 2 bases, with 16 bases left between them. CDR1 and CDR2 (germline): DFQATT, SNEGSKA (reference sequence). The CDR3 has 14 amino acids. The CDR3 here is CSALGGGRNYGYTF. The CDR3 DNA sequence: TGCAGTGCGTTAGGCGGGGGTCGGAACTATGGCTACACCTTC.

This clonotype has ten or more counts. The V and J genes are TRBV7-2 and TRBJ2-7; D might be TRBD1 (5 bases). This CDR3 is built from 14 residues. With 1 base removed from V and 1 base from J, the gap between germline ends came to 8 bases. Germline CDR1 reads SGHTA; CDR2 reads FQGNSA. The CDR3 DNA sequence: TGTGCCAGCAGCTTAGAACAGGTTTCCTACGAGCAGTACTTC. Protein: CASSLEQVSYEQYF. The variable domain in full, with the rest retrieved from reference TRBV7-2 and TRBJ2-7, is GAGVSQSPSNKVTEKGKDVELRCDPISGHTALYWYRQSLGQGLEFLIYFQGNSAPDKSGLPSDRFSAERTGGSVSTLTIQRTQQEDSAVYLCASSLEQVSYEQYFGPGTRLTVT.

This clonotype has a count of ten or more. The chain recombines TRBV20-1 with TRBJ1-2; no clear D. The CDR3 contains 13 residues. The germline V gene encodes CDR1 DFQATT and CDR2 SNEGSKA (reference sequence). Deletions cut 0 bases from V and 5 bases from J, with 10 bases between. In DNA form, the CDR3 reads TGCAGTGCTAGAGACAGTCTTTGGTATGGCTACACCTTC. Protein sequence: CSARDSLWYGYTF.

This clonotype was seen at least ten times. This chain joins TRBV6-1 and TRBJ2-2, with D unclear. V lost 6 bases to trimming and J lost 6 bases, with 5 bases between them. Per the germline V gene, CDR1 is MNHNS and CDR2 is SASEGT. The CDR3 runs to 11 residues. CDR3 amino acids: CASRGSGELFF. DNA for the CDR3: TGTGCCAGCAGGGGATCCGGGGAGCTGTTTTTT.